This TCR beta chain emerged from a study of human T cells and chemical hapten exposure. Time point here: patch test 3, about 24 weeks after DPC sensitization. Treatment reported: therapeutic diphenylcyclopropenone sensitization with weekly scalp DPC. Extraction yielded total RNA from whole blood (unfractionated). TCRdb passed the RACE reads through MiXCR, listing each CDR3 protein once. The sample lists about 160,000 distinct CDR3 sequences; around a quarter were seen once. This clonotype showed up just a few times. The CDR3 runs to 16 residues. V shed 4 bases and J 2 bases; nucleotides not matched to a gene: 9.

The origin of this receptor is a woman under 30 with alopecia areata. Some clones in this sample may be carry-over from other donors' samples. The input for sequencing was whole blood, taken in connection with sensitization to the hapten diphenylcyclopropenone (DPC). This rearrangement joins TRBV12-3 or TRBV12-4 to TRBJ2-5; the match to TRBD2 covers 8 bases. The CDR3 coding sequence is TGTGCCAGCAGTTACCCTTTGGCGGGAGGACAAGAGACCCAGTACTTC. Translation gives CASSYPLAGGQETQYF.